Following are 24 T cell receptor beta chains from one sample sequenced in a study of blood T cell repertoires in COVID-19. This table comes from immunoSEQ multiplex PCR, and its TCRdb copy is limited to in-frame clones, with some not included. The repertoire includes over 200,000 clones, approximately 86% of them detected once, and around 1.3% sits in the top ten. The sample comprised peripheral blood. These TCRs come from a woman in her 30s with COVID-19, enrolled during active disease.

This clone was observed a single time. The genes are TRBV4-2 and TRBJ2-7; a weak D match, TRBD1 (5 bases). The ends were cut back, 1 base at V and 4 bases at J, with 8 bases in the middle. The CDR3 runs to 13 residues. Germline V gene lookup returns CDR1 LGHNA and CDR2 YNFKEQ. CDR3 sequence: CASSQVDRYEQYF. CDR3 nucleotides: TGTGCCAGCAGCCAAGTTGACAGATACGAGCAGTACTTC.

V gene TRBV7-3 combines with J gene TRBJ2-3; D is possibly TRBD2 (6 bases). Germline V CDR1 and CDR2: SGHTA, FQGTGA. The CDR3 loop spans 14 amino acids. V lost 3 bases, J lost 6 bases, and 13 bases lay in between. The CDR3 here is CASSFRGAGDTQYF. In DNA, the CDR3 is TGTGCCAGCAGCTTCCGCGGGGCCGGGGATACGCAGTATTTT.

The genes are TRBV18 and TRBJ2-1, with TRBD2 matching over 9 bases. CDR3 size: 16 residues. CDR1 KGHSH and CDR2 LQKENI come from the germline V gene. V trimming: 0 bases; J trimming: 5 bases; junction bases outside the gene matches: 5. Here the CDR3 DNA reads TGTGCCAGCTCACCACCGTCTCTAGCGGGAAACAATGAGCAGTTCTTC. It specifies CASSPPSLAGNNEQFF.

This clone has just one count. The rearrangement links TRBV7-8 to TRBJ1-2; 12 nucleotides match TRBD1. Trimming at V came to 5 bases and at J to 7 bases, leaving 2 bases not matched to a gene. CDR3 length equals 13 residues. Germline lookup yields CDR1 SGHVS and CDR2 FQNEAQ. DNA for the CDR3: TGTGCCAGCAGCCGGGACAGGGGGCTTGGCTACACCTTC. Translated: CASSRDRGLGYTF.

The rearrangement uses TRBV27 and TRBJ1-2; maybe TRBD1 (6 bases). Per germline, CDR1 MNHEY and CDR2 SMNVEV (reference sequence). The CDR3 runs 13 residues. Deletions cut 8 bases from V and 8 bases from J, with 18 bases between. CDR3 amino acids: CASCEQGVGGYTF. In DNA, the CDR3 is TGTGCCAGCTGTGAACAGGGAGTGGGGGGCTACACCTTC.

The chain employs TRBV6-6 and TRBJ1-5; 7 nucleotides line up with TRBD1. The CDR3 totals 15 residues. Germline CDR1 MNHNY, CDR2 SVGAGI (reference sequence). V trimming: 7 bases; J trimming: 0 bases; junction bases outside the gene matches: 6. The CDR3 loop reads CASTPTGVSNQPQHF. The CDR3 DNA sequence: TGTGCCAGCACTCCTACAGGGGTTAGCAATCAGCCCCAGCATTTT.

The chain links TRBV27 to TRBJ1-5; D remains unclear. The germline V and J ends were trimmed by 6 bases and 1 base, with 19 bases remaining between them. CDR3 length: 17 residues. Germline lookup yields CDR1 MNHEY and CDR2 SMNVEV (reference sequence). CDR3 residues: CASSPFGGGVSNQPQHF. CDR3 nucleotide sequence: TGTGCCAGCAGCCCCTTTGGAGGCGGGGTGAGCAATCAGCCCCAGCATTTT.

This clone has a single count. This rearrangement joins TRBV5-1 to TRBJ2-3, with TRBD2 as a possible D gene (5 bases). The length of the CDR3 is 15 residues. The V and J ends lost 3 bases and 4 bases respectively, with 15 bases between them. From germline, CDR1 is SGHRS and CDR2 YFSETQ. CDR3 region: CASSSWEPVPDTQYF. Here the CDR3 DNA reads TGCGCCAGCAGCTCGTGGGAGCCCGTCCCAGATACGCAGTATTTT. Filled out from reference TRBV5-1 and TRBJ2-3, the complete variable domain reads KAGVTQTPRYLIKTRGQQVTLSCSPISGHRSVSWYQQTPGQGLQFLFEYFSETQRNKGNFPGRFSGRQFSNSRSEMNVSTLELGDSALYLCASSSWEPVPDTQYFGPGTRLTVL.

The chain recombines TRBV4-3 with TRBJ1-2, with 7 bases fitting TRBD1. CDR1 is LGHNA and CDR2 is YSLEER in the germline V gene. J gave up 5 bases and V 3 bases, and 12 bases lay outside the gene matches. This CDR3 has 16 residues. Here the CDR3 reads CASSQAGGQTRYGYTF. The DNA for the CDR3 is TGCGCCAGCAGCCAGGCTGGGGGACAGACCCGATATGGCTACACCTTC.

The chain links TRBV4-3 to TRBJ2-3; D unresolved. Trimming shortened V by 0 bases and J by 4 bases, and 11 bases separated the two germline ends. The CDR3 loop spans 15 amino acids. Germline-derived CDR1 and CDR2 are LGHNA and YSLEER. CDR3: CASSQDIGSSDTQYF. CDR3 DNA: TGCGCCAGCAGCCAAGACATAGGTAGCTCAGATACGCAGTATTTT.

This chain links TRBV18 with TRBJ1-4; D possibly corresponds to TRBD1 (6 bases). The germline V gene has CDR1 KGHSH and CDR2 LQKENI. This CDR3 region has 14 residues. The V and J ends lost 3 bases and 8 bases respectively, with 13 bases between them. The chain's CDR3 is CASSPGQPYEKLFF. The DNA for the CDR3 is TGTGCCAGCTCACCCGGACAGCCTTACGAAAAACTGTTTTTT.

This clone was picked up one time. The J gene is TRBJ1-2, the V gene TRBV7-2; no reliable D call. Per the germline V gene, CDR1 is SGHTA and CDR2 is FQGNSA. V lost 5 bases and J lost 4, with 11 bases in between. This CDR3 is built from 13 residues. CDR3 protein: CASSPRRSYGYTF. CDR3 DNA sequence: TGTGCCAGCAGCCCAAGACGGAGCTATGGCTACACCTTC.

The chain combines TRBV29-1 with TRBJ2-7, with 11 bases fitting TRBD1. This CDR3 is built from 16 residues. Trimming at V came to 4 bases and at J to 3 bases, leaving 11 bases not matched to a gene. Per the germline V gene, CDR1 is SQVTM and CDR2 is ANQGSEA. CDR3 region: CSVALLGQGADYEQYF. The CDR3 nucleotides read TGCAGCGTTGCCCTCTTAGGACAGGGGGCGGACTACGAGCAGTACTTC.

The rearrangement joins TRBV24-1 to TRBJ1-6, with a weak D call TRBD1 (5 bases). The length of the CDR3 is 13 residues. Germline-derived CDR1 and CDR2 are KGHDR and SFDVKD. Trimming took 4 bases from V and 7 from J, leaving 7 bases between them. The CDR3, as DNA: TGTGCCACCAGTGACAGACAGAATTCACCCCTCCACTTT. This codes for CATSDRQNSPLHF.

The chain employs TRBV7-2 and TRBJ1-3; a possible D gene is TRBD1 (5 bases). V was pared by 1 base and J by 0 bases, with 10 bases between. Germline CDR1 reads SGHTA; CDR2 reads FQGNSA. This CDR3 is built from 16 residues. CDR3 bases: TGTGCCAGCAGCTTAGAAGGGGCCTTCTCTGGAAACACCATATATTTT. It translates to CASSLEGAFSGNTIYF.

The V gene is TRBV5-5, the J gene TRBJ2-5; a possible D gene is TRBD1 (6 bases). This CDR3 is built from 13 residues. Germline lookup yields CDR1 SGHKS and CDR2 YYEKEE (reference sequence). Trimming took 4 bases from V and 2 from J, leaving 9 bases between them. CDR3 coding DNA: TGTGCCAGCAGCCCCGGACAGCAAGAGACCCAGTACTTC. Its translation is CASSPGQQETQYF.

This clone was detected only once. V usage is TRBV5-1 and J usage is TRBJ1-1; the match to TRBD1 covers 8 bases. CDR1 SGHRS and CDR2 YFSETQ come from the germline V gene. The CDR3 loop spans 16 amino acids. V was clipped by 0 bases and J by 1 base; unmatched bases: 5. CDR3 sequence reads: CASSLGPTGENTEAFF. CDR3 in DNA: TGCGCCAGCAGCTTGGGACCGACAGGGGAGAACACTGAAGCTTTCTTT.

This clone was seen just once. The chain is built from TRBV30 and TRBJ1-3; possibly TRBD1 for D (5 bases). V lost 5 bases, J lost 3 bases, and 8 bases lay in between. CDR1 GTSNPN and CDR2 SVGIG come from the germline V gene (reference sequence). The CDR3 length is 12 residues. CDR3 in DNA: TGTGCCTGGTGGACAAGTGGAAACACCATATATTTT. Protein sequence: CAWWTSGNTIYF.

The chain links TRBV18 to TRBJ2-1; 9 nucleotides agree with TRBD2. With 3 bases clipped from V and 4 bases from J, the junction kept 7 bases outside the gene matches. The CDR3 consists of 16 residues. The V gene's germline CDR1 is KGHSH and CDR2 LQKENI. CDR3 sequence: CASSPPNSGGYNEQFF. CDR3 coding DNA: TGTGCCAGCTCACCCCCAAATAGCGGGGGATACAATGAGCAGTTCTTC.

V and J are TRBV18 and TRBJ1-1, with D perhaps TRBD1 (5 bases). Germline CDR1 is KGHSH and CDR2 is LQKENI. The CDR3 spans 15 residues. V shed 2 bases and J shed 4 bases, with 14 bases lying between them. The CDR3 reads CASSPLGAGGTEAFF. The DNA of the CDR3 is TGTGCCAGCTCACCATTAGGGGCAGGTGGCACTGAAGCTTTCTTT. Based on the CDR3 plus reference TRBV18 and TRBJ1-1, the full variable domain is NAGVMQNPRHLVRRRGQEARLRCSPMKGHSHVYWYRQLPEEGLKFMVYLQKENIIDESGMPKERFSAEFPKEGPSILRIQQVVRGDSAAYFCASSPLGAGGTEAFFGQGTRLTVV.

The chain uses TRBV4-2 and TRBJ1-5; D is undetermined. The CDR3 extends over 13 amino acids. Germline values: CDR1 LGHNA, CDR2 YNFKEQ. Trimming cost V 1 base and J 7 bases, with 8 bases left between them. CDR3 DNA sequence: TGTGCCAGCAGCCAAGGAGAGAACCAGCCCCAGCATTTT. Protein product: CASSQGENQPQHF.

This sequence joins TRBV9 and TRBJ2-1; 8 bases are a match to TRBD2. The CDR3 runs 15 residues. Germline CDR1 is SGDLS and CDR2 is YYNGEE. V dropped 3 bases and J dropped 0; count of bases not matched to a gene: 2. Here the CDR3 DNA reads TGTGCCAGCAGCGGAAGCGGGAGCTCCTACAATGAGCAGTTCTTC. It translates to CASSGSGSSYNEQFF.

V and J are TRBV3-1 (or the pseudogene TRBV3-2) and TRBJ1-4; 8 nucleotides agree with TRBD1. The ends lost 4 bases at V and 7 bases at J; junction bases unmatched: 8. Looked up from germline, CDR1 is LGHDT and CDR2 is YNNKEL (reference sequence). The CDR3 runs 15 residues. The DNA for the CDR3 is TGTGCCAGCAGCCTAGGACAGGGACGGGGTGAAAAACTGTTTTTT. As protein: CASSLGQGRGEKLFF.

The chain is built from TRBV15 and TRBJ2-2; 7 bases are a match to TRBD1. The CDR3 has 14 amino acids. V trimming: 6 bases; J trimming: 5 bases; junction bases outside the gene matches: 6. CDR1 is LNHNV and CDR2 is YYDKDF in the germline V gene (reference sequence). The CDR3 DNA reads as TGTGCCACCAGACAGGGGCTGGGGACCGGGGAGCTGTTTTTT. Translated, it gives CATRQGLGTGELFF.